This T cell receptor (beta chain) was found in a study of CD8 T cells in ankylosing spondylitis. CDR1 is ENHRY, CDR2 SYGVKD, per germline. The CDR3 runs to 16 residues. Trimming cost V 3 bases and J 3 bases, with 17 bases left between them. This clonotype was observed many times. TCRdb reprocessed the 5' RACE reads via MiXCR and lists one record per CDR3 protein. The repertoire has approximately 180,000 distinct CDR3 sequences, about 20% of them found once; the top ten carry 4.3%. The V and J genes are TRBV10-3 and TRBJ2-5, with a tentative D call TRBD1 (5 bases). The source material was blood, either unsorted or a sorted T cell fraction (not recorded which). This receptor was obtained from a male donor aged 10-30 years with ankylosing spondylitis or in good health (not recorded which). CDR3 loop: CAISDFFQGKKETQYF. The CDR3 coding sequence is TGTGCCATCAGTGATTTTTTCCAGGGAAAGAAAGAGACCCAGTACTTC.